The 28 T cell receptor beta chains presented below share a single source sample, sequenced in a study of T cell repertoires in cytomegalovirus infection. TCRdb processed the reads anew with MiXCR; each CDR3 protein has one entry. The sample holds roughly 640,000 distinct CDR3 sequences; around 24% are singletons and the top ten take approximately 8%. What was sequenced was CD8+ T cells from PBMCs. The receptor source for this set is a human donor in good health (CMV status not recorded). Some clones in this sample may be carry-over from other donors' samples.

This clonotype was recorded a few times. V is TRBV5-6 and J is TRBJ1-5; D unresolved. The germline V gene has CDR1 SGHDT and CDR2 YYEEEE. V was trimmed by 10 bases and J by 5 bases, leaving 28 bases between them. This CDR3 has 17 amino acids. Written as DNA, the CDR3 is TGTGCCCCGGGGAAGGCTTGCGAGGACTATAACTATCAGCCCCAGCATTTT. It specifies CAPGKACEDYNYQPQHF.

This clonotype has a count of ten or more. The chain uses TRBV7-9 and TRBJ1-1; TRBD1 matches at 11 bases. The CDR3 spans 14 residues. CDR1 is SEHNR and CDR2 is FQNEAQ in the germline V gene (reference sequence). The V and J ends lost 3 bases and 4 bases, in that order; junction bases with no gene match: 1. The DNA for the CDR3 is TGTGCCAGCAGCTTTGGGACAGGGGGCACTGAAGCTTTCTTT. Amino acids: CASSFGTGGTEAFF.

The chain carries TRBV20-1 and TRBJ1-1, with 7 bases that match TRBD1. After removal of 4 bases from V and 6 bases from J, the junction contained 8 bases not matched to a gene. Germline V gene lookup returns CDR1 DFQATT and CDR2 SNEGSKA (reference sequence). The CDR3 runs 13 residues. CDR3 in DNA: TGCAGTGCTAACCCGGGACAGATGCCTGAAGCTTTCTTT. Translation gives CSANPGQMPEAFF.

This clonotype was seen more than once but under ten times. The chain has TRBV12-3 or TRBV12-4 and TRBJ1-2; possibly TRBD1 for D (5 bases). Between the trimmed V and J ends, which lost 3 bases and 7 bases, there was a span of 15 bases. This CDR3 has 14 amino acids. The CDR3 DNA reads as TGTGCCAGCAGTTTTCAGGGACCTATACGTGGCTACACCTTC. Translated: CASSFQGPIRGYTF.

This chain joins TRBV6-6 and TRBJ2-4, with D perhaps TRBD2 (5 bases). The CDR3 totals 13 residues. CDR1 and CDR2 (germline): MNHNY, SVGAGI (reference sequence). The ends were cut back, 8 bases at V and 4 bases at J, with 12 bases in the middle. CDR3 coding DNA: TGTGCCAGCGGGGAATCGGGGAAAAACATTCAGTACTTC. This encodes CASGESGKNIQYF.

The chain joins TRBV12-3 or TRBV12-4 to TRBJ2-1; 9 nucleotides align to TRBD1. V gave up 6 bases and J gave up 1 base; unmatched junction bases: 19. The CDR3 is 20 residues long. The CDR3 DNA is TGTGCCAGCAGCCGTGGGACAGGGATCCCCTCAGGTCGTTCCTACAATGAGCAGTTCTTC. It yields the protein CASSRGTGIPSGRSYNEQFF.

This clonotype was observed a handful of times. The chain links TRBV6-2 or TRBV6-3 to TRBJ1-5, with D hard to call. Looked up from germline, CDR1 is MNHEY and CDR2 is SVGEGT. There are 16 residues in the CDR3. V was shortened by 6 bases and J by 0 bases, with 15 bases between the two germline ends. CDR3 amino acids: CASSLHHTDSNQPQHF. The CDR3 coding sequence is TGTGCCAGCAGCCTCCACCACACAGATAGCAATCAGCCCCAGCATTTT.

The V and J genes are TRBV28 and TRBJ1-6, with D unresolved. The germline V gene has CDR1 MDHEN and CDR2 SYDVKM. The CDR3 extends over 14 amino acids. Trimming removed 8 bases from V and 10 bases from J, with 18 bases in between. CDR3 bases: TGTGCCAGCCGCGAAAGGACGGAGATCTCACCCCTCCACTTT. Translating gives CASRERTEISPLHF.

This clonotype was observed many times. The rearrangement links TRBV7-6 to TRBJ2-7; 9 bases map to TRBD2. The CDR3 runs to 16 residues. The V and J ends lost 2 bases and 5 bases, in that order; junction bases with no gene match: 10. In germline, CDR1 is SGHVS, CDR2 FNYEAQ. CDR3: CASSLIFAGGLDEQYF. The CDR3 nucleotides read TGTGCCAGCAGCTTAATTTTCGCGGGGGGGTTGGACGAGCAGTACTTC.

V and J are TRBV20-1 and TRBJ2-7; perhaps TRBD2 as D (5 bases). CDR3 length: 13 amino acids. Germline-derived CDR1 and CDR2 are DFQATT and SNEGSKA (reference sequence). The germline V and J ends were trimmed by 1 base and 6 bases, with 13 bases remaining between them. The CDR3 DNA reads as TGCAGTGCTAGAGGCACTAGATCACCCGAGCAGTACGTC. Translating gives CSARGTRSPEQYV.

Of note for this clonotype: Possible read error: a much larger clone is one base away. The chain is built from TRBV19 and TRBJ1-5; D remains unclear. Germline CDR1 reads LNHDA; CDR2 reads SQIVND (reference sequence). The CDR3 extends over 18 amino acids. V lost 4 bases and J 0 bases, leaving 19 bases between the germline ends. CDR3 nucleotides: TGTGCCAGTAGTAACGGCCAAGTACAGAGAAATAGCAATCAGCCCCAGCATTTT. Protein sequence: CASSNGQVQRNSNQPQHF.

This clonotype was counted many times. The chain links TRBV7-8 to TRBJ2-1, with 7 positions matching TRBD2. Unmatched junction bases numbered 9, after V lost 0 bases and J lost 7 bases. The germline V gene encodes CDR1 SGHVS and CDR2 FQNEAQ. CDR3 length: 16 residues. The CDR3 sequence: CASSLAVIAGLNEQFF. CDR3 nucleotide sequence: TGTGCCAGCAGCTTAGCGGTGATAGCGGGTTTGAATGAGCAGTTCTTC.

The table lists this clonotype with many counts. The rearrangement links TRBV7-9 to TRBJ2-5, with 8 bases that match TRBD1. The length of the CDR3 is 16 residues. Germline lookup yields CDR1 SEHNR and CDR2 FQNEAQ (reference sequence). V gave up 7 bases and J gave up 3 bases; unmatched junction bases: 13. CDR3 bases: TGTGCCAGCACCATGATCGGACAGGGCGGGGAAGAGACCCAGTACTTC. Amino acids: CASTMIGQGGEETQYF.

This chain connects TRBV4-1 to TRBJ2-2, with D tentatively TRBD2 (6 bases). The CDR3 is 15 amino acids. Per the germline V gene, CDR1 is MGHRA and CDR2 is YSYEKL. The germline V and J ends were trimmed by 4 bases and 7 bases, with 16 bases remaining between them. This chain's CDR3 is CASSPGAGWDGELFF. DNA of the CDR3: TGCGCCAGCAGCCCCGGCGCGGGATGGGACGGGGAGCTGTTTTTT.

Note on this clonotype: A junction boundary mismatches the germline segment, possibly from a read error. This chain joins TRBV6-2 or TRBV6-3 and TRBJ1-5; no firm D call. CDR3 length: 14 residues. CDR1 MNHEY and CDR2 SVGEGT come from the germline V gene. This chain's CDR3 is CANSYPRVEQPQHF. The CDR3 nucleotides are TGTGCCAACAGTTACCCAAGGGTGGAGCAGCCCCAGCATTTT.

This clonotype was seen only a few times. J is TRBJ2-7 and V is TRBV6-2 or TRBV6-3; possibly TRBD1 for D (5 bases). The length of the CDR3 is 14 residues. From germline, CDR1 is MNHEY and CDR2 SVGEGT. The V end lost 2 bases, the J end lost 5 bases, and 13 bases lay between the germline ends. In DNA, the CDR3 is TGTGCCAGCAGTTACCAGGGAATGGCCGACGAGCAGTACGTC. This sequence encodes CASSYQGMADEQYV.

This clonotype has only a few counts. V is TRBV5-1 and J is TRBJ2-3, with 11 bases that match TRBD1. There are 17 residues in the CDR3. Germline trimming cut 3 bases from V and 3 bases from J; bases unmatched to any gene: 9. The germline V gene encodes CDR1 SGHRS and CDR2 YFSETQ. CDR3 loop: CASSSGTGGRDTDTQYF. DNA of the CDR3: TGCGCCAGCAGCTCCGGGACAGGGGGAAGGGATACAGATACGCAGTATTTT.

Comments on this clonotype: The junction and the germline gene differ at one end; a read error may be behind it. The chain employs TRBV12-3 or TRBV12-4 and TRBJ2-1; TRBD1 agrees at 8 bases. The CDR3 has 15 residues. The chain's CDR3 is CASSTRDRRYTEQFF. The CDR3 coding sequence is TGTGCCAGCAGTACCCGGGACAGGAGGTACACTGAGCAGTTCTTC.

The chain links TRBV15 to TRBJ2-3; D is unclear. V was trimmed by 5 bases and J by 1 base, leaving 7 bases between them. In germline, CDR1 is LNHNV, CDR2 YYDKDF (reference sequence). The CDR3 length is 13 residues. The CDR3 DNA reads as TGTGCCACCAGCGGCGGTCGCACAGATACGCAGTATTTT. Protein product: CATSGGRTDTQYF.

With respect to this clonotype: Being one base from a much bigger clone, this may be a read error. The CDR3 spells CVSSNTGGNEKLFF. In DNA form, the CDR3 reads TGTGTCAGCAGCAACACGGGGGGGAATGAAAAACTGTTTTTT. The chain carries TRBV7-1 and TRBJ1-4; D is perhaps TRBD1 (5 bases). TRBV7-1 is assigned to the ORF class and has an uncertain function. This CDR3 is built from 14 residues.

Only a few counts were recorded for this clonotype. The chain is built from TRBV6-6 and TRBJ2-6; D remains ambiguous. V was pared by 1 base and J by 1 base, with 20 bases between. This CDR3 contains 20 residues. The V gene's germline CDR1 is MNHNY and CDR2 SVGAGI (reference sequence). The DNA for the CDR3 is TGTGCCAGCAGTTACTATTATGGCCGGACGGAGAAGTCTGGGGCCAACGTCCTGACTTTC. As protein: CASSYYYGRTEKSGANVLTF.

J is TRBJ2-5 and V is TRBV7-9; D remains unclear. CDR1 and CDR2 from the germline V gene are SEHNR and FQNEAQ (reference sequence). This CDR3 contains 14 residues. Deletions cut 3 bases from V and 5 bases from J, with 13 bases between. The CDR3: CASSFRTVRETQYF. The CDR3 bases are TGTGCCAGCAGCTTTCGGACGGTCCGGGAGACCCAGTACTTC.

This chain uses TRBV9 with TRBJ2-2; D may match TRBD1 or TRBD2 (7 bases each). V was pared by 3 bases and J by 6 bases, with 18 bases between. The germline gives CDR1 SGDLS, CDR2 YYNGEE. The CDR3 covers 16 residues. The CDR3 is CASSGDREGGSGELFF. Written as DNA, the CDR3 is TGTGCCAGCAGCGGTGACAGGGAGGGTGGGTCCGGGGAGCTGTTTTTT.

The genes are TRBV4-3 and TRBJ1-6, with a weak D call TRBD1 (6 bases). The V gene's germline CDR1 is LGHNA and CDR2 YSLEER. The CDR3 is 15 amino acids. The V end was cut by 6 bases, the J end by 8 bases, with 17 bases between. The CDR3 region has the DNA TGCGCCAGCAGTCAGGGCCAGGGGATTGATTCACCCCTCCACTTT. Its protein is CASSQGQGIDSPLHF.

This clonotype was observed a handful of times. This chain connects TRBV5-1 to TRBJ2-1; D might be TRBD1 (5 bases). V was shortened by 2 bases and J by 5 bases, with 8 bases between the two germline ends. Germline V lookup: CDR1 SGHRS, CDR2 YFSETQ. This CDR3 has 13 residues. The CDR3, as DNA: TGCGCCAGCAGCTTAGTCAGGGACAATGAGCAGTTCTTC. Amino acids: CASSLVRDNEQFF.

Only a few counts were recorded for this clonotype. The chain links TRBV28 to TRBJ2-1; 8 bases line up with TRBD2. V was pared by 7 bases and J by 10 bases, with 18 bases of the junction left unmatched. The CDR3 spans 16 residues. Germline values: CDR1 MDHEN, CDR2 SYDVKM. The CDR3 is CASTAGGPEEPEEQFF. CDR3 coding DNA: TGTGCCAGCACTGCGGGGGGACCCGAGGAGCCAGAGGAGCAGTTCTTC.

This clonotype appeared many times. The genes are TRBV7-2 and TRBJ2-7, with TRBD1 matching over 7 bases. The J segment lost 3 bases and the V segment lost 1 base, leaving 3 bases of the junction unmatched. CDR1 is SGHTA, CDR2 FQGNSA, per germline. The CDR3 extends over 14 amino acids. CDR3 nucleotide sequence: TGTGCCAGCAGCTTAGATGGGACAGTCTACGAGCAGTACTTC. Protein product: CASSLDGTVYEQYF.

This clonotype was found many times. The chain joins TRBV2 to TRBJ2-1; weak D call: TRBD2 (6 bases). CDR1 SNHLY and CDR2 FYNNEI come from the germline V gene. CDR3 length: 14 residues. Trimming took off 4 bases at V and 1 base at J, with 8 bases between the two ends. The CDR3 coding sequence is TGTGCCAGCAGTGTTGGAGGGTCCTACAATGAGCAGTTCTTC. Its protein is CASSVGGSYNEQFF.